The source of this T cell receptor beta chain is a study of vaccination and CD4 T cells after COVID-19. Per germline, CDR1 SEHNR and CDR2 FQNEAQ (reference sequence). The V end lost 7 bases, the J end lost 0 bases, and 18 bases lay between the germline ends. The CDR3 length is 16 residues. At the Johns Hopkins FTIC core, DNA taken from cultured CD4+ T cells was sequenced by way of the Oncomine TCR Beta short-read assay. TCRdb reprocessed the PCR reads via MiXCR and lists one record per CDR3 protein. The sample comprises roughly 7,100 distinct CDR3 sequences, 50% to 70% of which are singletons, and around 30% rests with the top ten. With regard to this clonotype: Antigen: not known.

Treatment: approximately 9-day PBMC culture with coronavirus spike peptide pools or control peptides (ViraFEST assay). The V call is TRBV7-9, the J call TRBJ1-1; a weak D match, TRBD1 (5 bases). The sequenced material came from CD4+ T cells from blood, cultured in vitro. The receptor's source is a human donor who had recovered from COVID-19. In DNA form, the CDR3 reads TGTGCCAGCACCACTCCCGGGGGTACCATGAACACTGAAGCTTTCTTT. Its translation: CASTTPGGTMNTEAFF.